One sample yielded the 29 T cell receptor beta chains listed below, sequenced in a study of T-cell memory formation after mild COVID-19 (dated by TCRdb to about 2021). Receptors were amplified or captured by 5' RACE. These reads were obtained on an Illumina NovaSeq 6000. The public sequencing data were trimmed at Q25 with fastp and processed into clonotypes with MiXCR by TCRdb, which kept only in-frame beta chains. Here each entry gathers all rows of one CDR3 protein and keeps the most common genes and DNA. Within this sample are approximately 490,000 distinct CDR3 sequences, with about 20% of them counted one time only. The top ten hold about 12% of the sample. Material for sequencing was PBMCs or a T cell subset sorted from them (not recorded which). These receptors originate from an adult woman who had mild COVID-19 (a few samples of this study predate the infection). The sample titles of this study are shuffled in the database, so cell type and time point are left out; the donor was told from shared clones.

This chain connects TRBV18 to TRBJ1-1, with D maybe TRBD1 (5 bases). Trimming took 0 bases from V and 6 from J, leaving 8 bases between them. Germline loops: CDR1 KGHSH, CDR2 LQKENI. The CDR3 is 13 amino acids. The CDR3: CASSPPSGPEAFF. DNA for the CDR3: TGTGCCAGCTCACCACCTTCAGGGCCTGAAGCTTTCTTT.

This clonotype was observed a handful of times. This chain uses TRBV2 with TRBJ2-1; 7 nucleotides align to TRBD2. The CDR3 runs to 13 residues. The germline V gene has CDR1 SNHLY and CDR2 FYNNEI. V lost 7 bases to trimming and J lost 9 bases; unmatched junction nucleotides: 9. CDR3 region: CASNLGTTFEQFF. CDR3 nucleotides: TGTGCCAGCAACCTAGGGACTACGTTTGAGCAGTTCTTC.

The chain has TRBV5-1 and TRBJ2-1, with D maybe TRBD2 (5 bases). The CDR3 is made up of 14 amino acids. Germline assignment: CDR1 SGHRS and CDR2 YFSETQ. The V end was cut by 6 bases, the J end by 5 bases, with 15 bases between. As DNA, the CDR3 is TGCGCCAGCAAGAGCGGCACGTTAGACAATGAGCAGTTCTTC. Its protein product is CASKSGTLDNEQFF.

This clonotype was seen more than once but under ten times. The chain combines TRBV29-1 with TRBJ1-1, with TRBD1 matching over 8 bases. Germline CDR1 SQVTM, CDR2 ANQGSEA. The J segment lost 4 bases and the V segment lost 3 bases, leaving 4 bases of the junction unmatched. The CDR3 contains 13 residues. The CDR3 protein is CSVEVDRATEAFF. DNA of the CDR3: TGCAGCGTTGAGGTGGACAGGGCCACTGAAGCTTTCTTT.

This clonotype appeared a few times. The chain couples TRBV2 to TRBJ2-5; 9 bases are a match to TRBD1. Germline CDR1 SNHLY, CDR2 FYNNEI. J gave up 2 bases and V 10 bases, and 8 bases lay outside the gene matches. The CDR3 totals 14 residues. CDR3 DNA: TGTGCCACCACAGTGGACAGGGGACAAGAGACCCAGTACTTC. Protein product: CATTVDRGQETQYF.

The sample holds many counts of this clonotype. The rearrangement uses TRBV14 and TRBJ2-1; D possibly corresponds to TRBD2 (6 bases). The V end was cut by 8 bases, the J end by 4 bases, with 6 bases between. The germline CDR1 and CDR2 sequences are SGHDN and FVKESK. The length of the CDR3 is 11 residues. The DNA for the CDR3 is TGTGCCAGCGCGGGATACAATGAGCAGTTCTTC. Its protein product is CASAGYNEQFF.

CDR3 nucleotides: TGCGCCAGCAGCTTGGCCGGAGCAGGGGGCGGAAACATTCAGTACTTC. Translating it yields CASSLAGAGGGNIQYF. J is TRBJ2-4 and V is TRBV5-1; 8 bases line up with TRBD1. The germline V gene has CDR1 SGHRS and CDR2 YFSETQ. The CDR3 is 16 residues long. The V gene end was trimmed by 0 bases and the J gene end by 6 bases; junction bases not matched to a gene: 8.

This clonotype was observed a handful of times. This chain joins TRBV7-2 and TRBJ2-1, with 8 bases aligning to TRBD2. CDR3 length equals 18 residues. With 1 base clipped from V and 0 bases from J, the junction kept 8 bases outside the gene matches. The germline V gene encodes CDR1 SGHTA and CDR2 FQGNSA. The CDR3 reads CASSLDGTRSSSYNEQFF. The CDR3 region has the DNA TGTGCCAGCAGCTTAGACGGGACTAGGTCTAGCTCCTACAATGAGCAGTTCTTC.

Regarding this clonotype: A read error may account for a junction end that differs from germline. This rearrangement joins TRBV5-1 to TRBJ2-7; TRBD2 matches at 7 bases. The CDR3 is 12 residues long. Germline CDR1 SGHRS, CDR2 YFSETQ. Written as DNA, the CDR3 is TGCGCCATCAGCGGGGCCGGTGACGAGCAGTACTTC. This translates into CAISGAGDEQYF. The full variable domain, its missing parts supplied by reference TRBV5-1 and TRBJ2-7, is KAGVTQTPRYLIKTRGQQVTLSCSPISGHRSVSWYQQTPGQGLQFLFEYFSETQRNKGNFPGRFSGRQFSNSRSEMNVSTLELGDSALYLCAISGAGDEQYFGPGTRLTVT.

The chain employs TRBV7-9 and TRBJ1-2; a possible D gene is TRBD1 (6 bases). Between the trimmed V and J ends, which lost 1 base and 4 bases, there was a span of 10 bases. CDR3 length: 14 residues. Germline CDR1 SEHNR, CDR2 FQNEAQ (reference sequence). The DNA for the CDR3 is TGTGCCAGCAGCTTAGGGGGGACACCCTATGGCTACACCTTC. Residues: CASSLGGTPYGYTF.

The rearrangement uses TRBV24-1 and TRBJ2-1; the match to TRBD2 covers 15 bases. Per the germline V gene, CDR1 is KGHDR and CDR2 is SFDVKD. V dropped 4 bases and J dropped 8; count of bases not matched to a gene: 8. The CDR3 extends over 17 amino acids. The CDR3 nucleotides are TGTGCCACCAGTGACCTGGGACTAGCGGGAGGCCCCGATGAGCAGTTCTTC. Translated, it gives CATSDLGLAGGPDEQFF.

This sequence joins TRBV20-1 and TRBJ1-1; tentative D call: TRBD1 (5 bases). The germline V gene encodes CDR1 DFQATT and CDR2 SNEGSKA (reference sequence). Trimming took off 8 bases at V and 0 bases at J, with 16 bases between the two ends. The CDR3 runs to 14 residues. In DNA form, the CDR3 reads TGCAGTCGTTCACGGGGACTCATGAACACTGAAGCTTTCTTT. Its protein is CSRSRGLMNTEAFF.

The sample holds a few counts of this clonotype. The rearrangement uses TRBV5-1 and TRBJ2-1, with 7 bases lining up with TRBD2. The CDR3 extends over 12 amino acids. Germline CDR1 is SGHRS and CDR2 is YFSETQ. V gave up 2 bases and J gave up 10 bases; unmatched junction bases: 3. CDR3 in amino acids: CASSFREGEQFF. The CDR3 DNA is TGCGCCAGCAGCTTCAGGGAGGGAGAGCAGTTCTTC.

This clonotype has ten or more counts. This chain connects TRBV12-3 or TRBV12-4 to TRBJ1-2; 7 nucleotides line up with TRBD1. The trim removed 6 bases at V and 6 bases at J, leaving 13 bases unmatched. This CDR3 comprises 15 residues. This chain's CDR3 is CASSPARGRGNGYTF. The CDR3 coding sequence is TGTGCCAGCAGCCCAGCTAGGGGGCGAGGGAATGGCTACACCTTC.

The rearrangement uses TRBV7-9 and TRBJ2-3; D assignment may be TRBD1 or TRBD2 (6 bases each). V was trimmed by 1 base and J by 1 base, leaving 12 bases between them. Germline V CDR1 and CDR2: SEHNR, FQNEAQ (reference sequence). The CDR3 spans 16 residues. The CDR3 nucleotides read TGTGCCAGCAGCTTAGTATGGGGGGCCCGCACAGATACGCAGTATTTT. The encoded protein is CASSLVWGARTDTQYF.

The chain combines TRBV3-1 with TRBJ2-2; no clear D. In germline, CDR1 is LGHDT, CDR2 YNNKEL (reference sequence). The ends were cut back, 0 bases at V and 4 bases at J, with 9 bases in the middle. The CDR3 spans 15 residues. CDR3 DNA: TGTGCCAGCAGCCAAGATCGCGCGGTCACCGGGGAGCTGTTTTTT. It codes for CASSQDRAVTGELFF.

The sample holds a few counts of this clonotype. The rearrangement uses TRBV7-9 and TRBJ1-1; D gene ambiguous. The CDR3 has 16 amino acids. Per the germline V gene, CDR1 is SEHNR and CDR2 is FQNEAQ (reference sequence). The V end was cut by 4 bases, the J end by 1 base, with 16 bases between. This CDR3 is CASSSTADTWNTEAFF. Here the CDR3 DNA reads TGTGCCAGCAGCTCTACCGCCGACACCTGGAACACTGAAGCTTTCTTT.

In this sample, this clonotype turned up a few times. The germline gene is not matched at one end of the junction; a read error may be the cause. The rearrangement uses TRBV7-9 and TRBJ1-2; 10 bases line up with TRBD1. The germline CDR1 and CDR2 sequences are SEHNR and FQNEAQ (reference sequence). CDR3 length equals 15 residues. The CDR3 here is CASSLAPGTGDGYTF. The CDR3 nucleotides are TGTGCCAGCAGTTTAGCTCCCGGGACAGGGGATGGCTACACCTTC. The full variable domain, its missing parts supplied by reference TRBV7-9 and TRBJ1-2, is DTGVSQNPRHKITKRGQNVTFRCDPISEHNRLYWYRQTLGQGPEFLTYFQNEAQLEKSRLLSDRFSAERPKGSFSTLEIQRTEQGDSAMYLCASSLAPGTGDGYTFGSGTRLTVV.

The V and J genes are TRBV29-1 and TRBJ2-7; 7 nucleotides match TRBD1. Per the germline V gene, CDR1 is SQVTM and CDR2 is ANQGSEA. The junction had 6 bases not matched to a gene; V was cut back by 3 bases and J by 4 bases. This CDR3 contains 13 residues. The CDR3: CSVEGTETYEQYF. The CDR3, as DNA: TGCAGCGTTGAGGGGACAGAGACATACGAGCAGTACTTC.

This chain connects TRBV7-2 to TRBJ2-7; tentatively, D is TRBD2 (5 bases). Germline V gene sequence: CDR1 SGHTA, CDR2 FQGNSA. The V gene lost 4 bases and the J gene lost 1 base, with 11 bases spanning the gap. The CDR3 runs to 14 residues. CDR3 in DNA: TGTGCCAGCAGCTCCCCAACTAGATCCTACGAGCAGTACTTC. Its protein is CASSSPTRSYEQYF.

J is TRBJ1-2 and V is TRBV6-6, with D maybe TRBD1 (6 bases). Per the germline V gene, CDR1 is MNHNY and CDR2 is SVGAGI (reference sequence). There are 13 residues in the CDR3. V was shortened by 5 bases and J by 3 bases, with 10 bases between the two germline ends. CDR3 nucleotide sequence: TGTGCCAGCAGTGTGGACAGCTACTATGGCTACACCTTC. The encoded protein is CASSVDSYYGYTF.

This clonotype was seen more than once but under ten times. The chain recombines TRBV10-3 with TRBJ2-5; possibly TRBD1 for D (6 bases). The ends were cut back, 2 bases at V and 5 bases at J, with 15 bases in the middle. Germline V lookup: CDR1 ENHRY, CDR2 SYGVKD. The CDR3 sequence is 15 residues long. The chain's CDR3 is CAISEGRQASETQYF. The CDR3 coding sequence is TGTGCCATCAGTGAGGGCAGACAGGCGTCTGAGACCCAGTACTTC.

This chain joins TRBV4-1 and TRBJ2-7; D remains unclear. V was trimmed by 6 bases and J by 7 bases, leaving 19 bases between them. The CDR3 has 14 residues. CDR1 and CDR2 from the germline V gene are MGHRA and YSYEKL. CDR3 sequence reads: CASRLRVAEEEQYF. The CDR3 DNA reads TGCGCCAGCAGATTAAGGGTGGCGGAAGAAGAGCAGTACTTC.

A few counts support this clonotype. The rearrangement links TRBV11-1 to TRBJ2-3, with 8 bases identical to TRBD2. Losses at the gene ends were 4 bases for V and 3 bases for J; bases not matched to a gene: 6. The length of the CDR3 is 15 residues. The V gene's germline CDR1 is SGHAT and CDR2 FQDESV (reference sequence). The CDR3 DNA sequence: TGTGCCAGCAGCTACTCGGGGACTAGGACAGATACGCAGTATTTT. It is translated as CASSYSGTRTDTQYF.

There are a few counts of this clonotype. Here the CDR3 reads CASSITADSYEQYF. In DNA form, the CDR3 reads TGTGCCAGTAGTATTACGGCGGACTCCTACGAGCAGTACTTC. The V gene is TRBV19, the J gene TRBJ2-7; no reliable D call. The CDR3 extends over 14 amino acids. V was clipped by 3 bases and J by 0 bases, with 9 bases between them. The germline CDR1 and CDR2 sequences are LNHDA and SQIVND (reference sequence).

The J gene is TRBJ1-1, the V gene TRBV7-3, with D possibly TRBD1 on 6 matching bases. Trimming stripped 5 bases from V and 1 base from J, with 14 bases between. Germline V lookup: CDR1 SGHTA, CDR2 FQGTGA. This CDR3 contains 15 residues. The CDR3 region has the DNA TGTGCCAGCAGCCTGTTCAGGGGTGAGAACACTGAAGCTTTCTTT. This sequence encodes CASSLFRGENTEAFF. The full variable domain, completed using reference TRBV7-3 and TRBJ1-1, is GAGVSQTPSNKVTEKGKYVELRCDPISGHTALYWYRQSLGQGPEFLIYFQGTGAADDSGLPNDRFFAVRPEGSVSTLKIQRTERGDSAVYLCASSLFRGENTEAFFGQGTRLTVV.

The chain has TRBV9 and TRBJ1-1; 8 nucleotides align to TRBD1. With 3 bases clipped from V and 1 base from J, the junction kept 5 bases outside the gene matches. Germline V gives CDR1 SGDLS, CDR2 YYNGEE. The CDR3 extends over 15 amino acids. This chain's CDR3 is CASSAYRGRNTEAFF. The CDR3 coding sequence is TGTGCCAGCAGCGCTTACAGGGGGAGGAACACTGAAGCTTTCTTT.

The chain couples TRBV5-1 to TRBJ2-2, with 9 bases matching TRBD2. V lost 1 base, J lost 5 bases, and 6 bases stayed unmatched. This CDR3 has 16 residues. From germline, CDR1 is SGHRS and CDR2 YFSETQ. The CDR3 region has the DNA TGCGCCAGCAGCTTGCGTCTGGCGGGGGGGACCGGGGAGCTGTTTTTT. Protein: CASSLRLAGGTGELFF.

As DNA, the CDR3 is TGTGCCTGGTCGGGCCTCTCCTACGAGCAGTACTTC. This gives the protein CAWSGLSYEQYF. The rearrangement joins TRBV30 to TRBJ2-7; D unresolved. Germline CDR1 GTSNPN, CDR2 SVGIG (reference sequence). V lost 5 bases, J lost 0 bases, and 8 bases lay in between. CDR3 length equals 12 residues.